The rows below give T cell receptor beta chains drawn from one sample of a study of T cell changes during pregnancy in multiple sclerosis. Sequencing was performed with immunoSEQ multiplex PCR; in TCRdb, only in-frame clones are kept and a portion is missing. This repertoire shows 35,000 to 55,000 clones, roughly 92% found once; its top ten account for approximately 1.2%. Sequenced material: peripheral blood. The receptor set was obtained from a female donor with multiple sclerosis, enrolled in a pregnancy study. Both conserved end residues are part of each CDR3. A D gene is named only where the DNA matches it firmly. Part of the rows lack a size; the others show once, few, many or a class for expanded clones.

d_gene: .
abundance: .
j_gene: TRBJ1-1
v_gene: TRBV5-1
CDR3aa: CASSAGLLNTEAFF
CDR3nt: TGCGCCAGCAGCGCCGGACTCCTGAACACTGAAGCTTTCTTT

d_gene: .
abundance: .
j_gene: TRBJ2-2
v_gene: TRBV28
CDR3aa: CASSFQTANTGELFF
CDR3nt: TGTGCCAGCAGTTTTCAGACAGCGAACACCGGGGAGCTGTTTTTT

d_gene: .
abundance: .
j_gene: TRBJ2-1
v_gene: TRBV7-9
CDR3aa: CASSTPGPEQFF
CDR3nt: TGTGCCAGCAGCACCCCTGGCCCTGAGCAGTTCTTC

d_gene: TRBD2
abundance: .
j_gene: TRBJ2-1
v_gene: TRBV7-2
CDR3aa: CASSLAGGWNEQFF
CDR3nt: TGTGCCAGCAGCCTAGCGGGAGGGTGGAATGAGCAGTTCTTC

d_gene: .
abundance: .
j_gene: TRBJ2-6
v_gene: TRBV19
CDR3aa: CASSQSGGSGANVLTF
CDR3nt: TGTGCCAGTAGCCAGTCCGGGGGATCTGGGGCCAACGTCCTGACTTTC

d_gene: TRBD1
abundance: .
j_gene: TRBJ2-2
v_gene: TRBV5-1
CDR3aa: CASSLYGTGNTGELFF
CDR3nt: TGCGCCAGCAGCCTATATGGGACAGGGAACACCGGGGAGCTGTTTTTT

d_gene: .
abundance: .
j_gene: TRBJ1-2
v_gene: TRBV4-2
CDR3aa: CASSEQGGGYTF
CDR3nt: TGTGCCAGCAGCGAACAGGGCGGTGGCTACACCTTC

d_gene: TRBD2
abundance: .
j_gene: TRBJ2-3
v_gene: TRBV10-3
CDR3aa: CAISTSGDTTDTQYF
CDR3nt: TGTGCCATCAGCACTAGCGGAGATACCACAGATACGCAGTATTTT

d_gene: .
abundance: few
j_gene: TRBJ2-7
v_gene: TRBV6-1
CDR3aa: CASLRDGDGGYEQYF
CDR3nt: TGTGCCAGCCTGCGAGACGGGGATGGAGGATACGAGCAGTACTTC

d_gene: .
abundance: .
j_gene: TRBJ1-3
v_gene: TRBV7-2
CDR3aa: CASSSNRVSGNTIYF
CDR3nt: TGTGCCAGCAGCTCGAACAGGGTATCTGGAAACACCATATATTTT

d_gene: .
abundance: .
j_gene: TRBJ1-2
v_gene: TRBV28
CDR3aa: CASSSGQYYGYTF
CDR3nt: TGTGCCAGCAGTTCCGGACAGTACTATGGCTACACCTTC

d_gene: TRBD2
abundance: .
j_gene: TRBJ2-2
v_gene: TRBV6-6
CDR3aa: CASSPRGAGLAGELFF
CDR3nt: TGTGCCAGCAGTCCCCGTGGAGCGGGGCTCGCCGGGGAGCTGTTTTTT

d_gene: .
abundance: .
j_gene: TRBJ2-3
v_gene: TRBV5-1
CDR3aa: CASSLALDTVHTDTQYF
CDR3nt: TGCGCCAGCAGCTTGGCCTTGGACACTGTTCACACAGATACGCAGTATTTT

d_gene: .
abundance: .
j_gene: TRBJ1-1
v_gene: TRBV18
CDR3aa: CASSPRDPSLGTEAFF
CDR3nt: TGTGCCAGCTCACCACGGGACCCTTCCCTCGGGACTGAAGCTTTCTTT

d_gene: .
abundance: .
j_gene: TRBJ2-7
v_gene: TRBV11-3
CDR3aa: CASSLGTGVGYEQYF
CDR3nt: TGTGCCAGCAGCTTAGGCACGGGAGTAGGCTACGAGCAGTACTTC

d_gene: TRBD1
abundance: .
j_gene: TRBJ2-1
v_gene: TRBV7-2
CDR3aa: CASSSDRGRANEQFF
CDR3nt: TGTGCCAGCAGCTCCGACAGGGGACGGGCGAATGAGCAGTTCTTC

d_gene: .
abundance: .
j_gene: TRBJ2-1
v_gene: TRBV7-9
CDR3aa: CASSPLRSSYNEQFF
CDR3nt: TGTGCCAGCAGCCCTTTAAGGAGCTCCTACAATGAGCAGTTCTTC